This note documents a single TCR beta chain sequence. What it binds is not known. Using immunoSEQ multiplex PCR, the repertoire was profiled, and TCRdb retains in-frame clones only, with some absent. The table shows about 330,000 clones, with roughly 70% occurring only once. Participating donors were healthy, HIV-negative adults free of recent acute infections or vaccinations. Caucasian adults living in Nashville, Tennessee, provided all samples. This record belongs to a study of shared clonotypes between healthy human individuals. Germline-derived CDR1 and CDR2 are SGHVS and FQNEAQ. This CDR3 is built from 14 residues. V gave up 6 bases and J gave up 7 bases, with 16 bases separating them. Whole-study findings and limits: The study generally estimated greater richness for naive than memory subsets.

The sequenced material came from memory CD4+ T cells sorted from blood. Described subset: CD45RA-negative fraction. This clonotype originated in a man aged 25 to 40 in good health. This chain joins TRBV7-8 and TRBJ1-5, with D perhaps TRBD1 (5 bases). The CDR3 DNA is TGTGCCAGCAGTGGCGGGGGTGACCACCAGCCCCAGCATTTT. Residues: CASSGGGDHQPQHF.